Shown below are 5 T cell receptor beta chains from a single sample sequenced in a study of graft-versus-host responses after intestinal transplantation. Lymphocytes (intraepithelial and lamina propria) were released by processing the graft tissue. The data were produced by immunoSEQ multiplex PCR, yet TCRdb's version contains in-frame clones alone and is incomplete. The repertoire consists of approximately 60,000 clones, with 75% to 90% occurring once and the leading ten covering over 1.5%. The sample in question was ileum tissue, obtained roughly 390 days after transplant. The receptors derive from a human patient who received an intestinal transplant, so some T cells may come from the graft donor.

This chain uses TRBV9 with TRBJ1-2; D remains ambiguous. CDR3 length equals 14 residues. The germline V gene encodes CDR1 SGDLS and CDR2 YYNGEE. V lost 3 bases and J 3 bases, leaving 12 bases between the germline ends. The CDR3 spells CASSARSGDYGYTF. CDR3 coding DNA: TGTGCCAGCAGCGCCAGGTCGGGAGACTATGGCTACACCTTC.

This sequence joins TRBV5-6 and TRBJ2-3; the D is unclear. Germline V gene data show CDR1 as SGHDT and CDR2 as YYEEEE. This CDR3 region has 14 residues. V was trimmed by 0 bases and J by 7 bases, leaving 12 bases between them. CDR3 nucleotides: TGTGCCAGCAGCTTGGAGGGTCCTGGTAATACGCAGTATTTT. This gives the protein CASSLEGPGNTQYF.

The gene calls are TRBV6-5 and TRBJ2-5, with D hard to call. Deletions cut 1 base from V and 4 bases from J, with 4 bases between. From germline, CDR1 is MNHEY and CDR2 SVGAGI. The CDR3 extends over 12 amino acids. The chain's CDR3 is CASSYWGETQYF. As DNA, the CDR3 is TGTGCCAGCAGTTACTGGGGAGAGACCCAGTACTTC.

The chain employs TRBV18 and TRBJ2-7, with 10 bases lining up with TRBD2. CDR3 size: 17 residues. CDR1 is KGHSH, CDR2 LQKENI, per germline. The trim removed 2 bases at V and 1 base at J, leaving 8 bases unmatched. In DNA, the CDR3 is TGTGCCAGCTCACCAGGTAGCGGGAGGACCGGATCCTACGAGCAGTACTTC. It codes for CASSPGSGRTGSYEQYF.

The chain is built from TRBV6-1 and TRBJ2-1; 11 nucleotides agree with TRBD2. The CDR3 is made up of 14 amino acids. The germline V gene has CDR1 MNHNS and CDR2 SASEGT. V shed 8 bases and J 3 bases; nucleotides not matched to a gene: 3. CDR3 nucleotide sequence: TGTGCCAGCCGGACTAGCGGGCACTACAATGAGCAGTTCTTC. Translated, it gives CASRTSGHYNEQFF.